The 20 T cell receptor beta chains given below trace back to one sample, sequenced in a study of blood T cell repertoires in COVID-19. The data were produced by immunoSEQ multiplex PCR, yet TCRdb's version contains in-frame clones alone and is incomplete. This table holds just over 650,000 clones, approximately 90% found once. The sequencing sample was made of peripheral blood. These receptors all come from a woman under 30 with acute or convalescent COVID-19.

V usage is TRBV18 and J usage is TRBJ2-1, with 8 bases matching TRBD2. V lost 6 bases to trimming and J lost 6 bases; unmatched junction nucleotides: 13. The CDR3 contains 16 residues. CDR1 is KGHSH, CDR2 LQKENI, per germline. For the CDR3, the DNA is TGTGCCAGCTCCCAAAAGGATGGCAGCGGGGGCAATGAGCAGTTCTTC. It encodes CASSQKDGSGGNEQFF.

Only one count was recorded for this clone. V and J are TRBV2 and TRBJ1-2, with D uncertain. V was cut by 8 bases and J by 0 bases, with 10 bases left in between. Per the germline V gene, CDR1 is SNHLY and CDR2 is FYNNEI. This CDR3 contains 13 residues. The CDR3 nucleotides are TGTGCCAGCTCCGTTGAGGCTAACTATGGCTACACCTTC. This codes for CASSVEANYGYTF.

The chain combines TRBV27 with TRBJ1-2, with TRBD1 matching over 12 bases. CDR1 is MNHEY, CDR2 SMNVEV, per germline (reference sequence). V gave up 4 bases and J gave up 4 bases; unmatched junction bases: 7. CDR3 length: 16 amino acids. CDR3 nucleotide sequence: TGTGCCAGCAGTTCGGGGGACAGGGGGCGCTTCTATGGCTACACCTTC. Translating it yields CASSSGDRGRFYGYTF.

The chain employs TRBV2 and TRBJ2-4; TRBD1 agrees at 7 bases. The CDR3 extends over 15 amino acids. Per the germline V gene, CDR1 is SNHLY and CDR2 is FYNNEI. V gave up 2 bases and J gave up 5 bases; unmatched junction bases: 6. The CDR3 loop is CASSETQGMENIQYF. The CDR3 nucleotides read TGTGCCAGCAGTGAAACACAGGGGATGGAAAACATTCAGTACTTC.

The chain is built from TRBV14 and TRBJ1-4; no clear D. This CDR3 comprises 15 residues. With 0 bases removed from V and 7 bases from J, the gap between germline ends came to 12 bases. Per germline, CDR1 SGHDN and CDR2 FVKESK. CDR3 amino acids: CASSQEQFGVEKLFF. CDR3 bases: TGTGCCAGCAGCCAAGAACAGTTCGGGGTTGAAAAACTGTTTTTT.

This chain joins TRBV2 and TRBJ1-5; D is perhaps TRBD1 (5 bases). There are 16 residues in the CDR3. V was shortened by 5 bases and J by 3 bases, with 17 bases between the two germline ends. Germline CDR1 SNHLY, CDR2 FYNNEI. In DNA, the CDR3 is TGTGCCAGCAGTTTCGGGCAGGGATGGGACAATCAGCCCCAGCATTTT. Residues: CASSFGQGWDNQPQHF.

The chain couples TRBV30 to TRBJ1-2; D possibly corresponds to TRBD1 (5 bases). Deletions cut 2 bases from V and 8 bases from J, with 21 bases between. Per the germline V gene, CDR1 is GTSNPN and CDR2 is SVGIG (reference sequence). This CDR3 has 15 amino acids. The CDR3 region has the DNA TGTGCCTGGAGTTGGATACAGGTGGCCCTAGGGGGCTACACCTTC. Protein product: CAWSWIQVALGGYTF.

The rearrangement joins TRBV2 to TRBJ1-1; D is uncertain. Germline V gene sequence: CDR1 SNHLY, CDR2 FYNNEI. The CDR3 contains 14 residues. With 7 bases removed from V and 3 bases from J, the gap between germline ends came to 15 bases. The CDR3 spells CASTLIGRHTEAFF. In nucleotides, the CDR3 is TGTGCCAGCACTCTCATTGGGAGGCACACTGAAGCTTTCTTT.

This clone appeared a single time. This chain connects TRBV5-5 to TRBJ2-1; no reliable D call. The CDR3 has 12 residues. Trimming took off 2 bases at V and 7 bases at J, with 7 bases between the two ends. Germline values: CDR1 SGHKS, CDR2 YYEKEE (reference sequence). In DNA, the CDR3 is TGTGCCAGCAGCTTCCCCCTTAATGAGCAGTTCTTC. Protein sequence: CASSFPLNEQFF.

The genes are TRBV13 and TRBJ1-4, with 7 positions matching TRBD1. V trimming: 3 bases; J trimming: 3 bases; junction bases outside the gene matches: 7. CDR1 is PRHDT, CDR2 FYEKMQ, per germline (reference sequence). The length of the CDR3 is 16 residues. In nucleotides, the CDR3 is TGTGCCAGCAGCTTGTGGTCCAGGGGGGCTAATGAAAAACTGTTTTTT. Protein sequence: CASSLWSRGANEKLFF.

The rearrangement links TRBV18 to TRBJ1-1; perhaps TRBD1 as D (5 bases). CDR1 is KGHSH, CDR2 LQKENI, per germline. The CDR3 length is 13 residues. V was clipped by 5 bases and J by 5 bases, with 12 bases between them. CDR3 loop: CASSTLTETEAFF. The CDR3 DNA is TGTGCCAGCTCAACATTGACAGAAACTGAAGCTTTCTTT.

V and J are TRBV19 and TRBJ2-3, with D possibly being TRBD1 (6 bases). CDR3 length: 14 residues. In germline, CDR1 is LNHDA, CDR2 SQIVND (reference sequence). V lost 4 bases and J lost 4, with 12 bases in between. In DNA form, the CDR3 reads TGTGCCAGTAGTAAAATACAGGGCTCAGATACGCAGTATTTT. Translation: CASSKIQGSDTQYF.

The chain has TRBV6-2 or TRBV6-3 and TRBJ1-1, with D unresolved. The germline CDR1 and CDR2 sequences are MNHEY and SVGEGT. This CDR3 is 12 amino acids long. Trimming took 4 bases from V and 5 from J, leaving 8 bases between them. This CDR3 is CASSFVGTEAFF. Written as DNA, the CDR3 is TGTGCCAGCAGTTTTGTCGGGACTGAAGCTTTCTTT.

This chain links TRBV27 with TRBJ1-1, with 8 nucleotides matching TRBD1. CDR1 and CDR2 (germline): MNHEY, SMNVEV (reference sequence). This CDR3 is 15 amino acids long. The V gene end was trimmed by 5 bases and the J gene end by 0 bases; junction bases not matched to a gene: 5. CDR3 nucleotide sequence: TGTGCCAGCAGTCCGCAACAGGGGGTGAACACTGAAGCTTTCTTT. Residues: CASSPQQGVNTEAFF.

The rearrangement uses TRBV5-1 and TRBJ2-7, with D possibly matching TRBD2 (7 bases). Germline V gene data show CDR1 as SGHRS and CDR2 as YFSETQ. This CDR3 comprises 19 residues. Between the trimmed V and J ends, which lost 2 bases and 3 bases, there was a span of 27 bases. CDR3 loop: CASSFAVGRGGTALYEQYF. CDR3 bases: TGCGCCAGCAGCTTCGCGGTGGGGAGGGGGGGTACAGCCCTCTACGAGCAGTACTTC.

The CDR3 is CASSEDRGNTEAFF. For the CDR3, the DNA is TGTGCCAGCAGTGAAGACAGGGGAAACACTGAAGCTTTCTTT. The chain uses TRBV6-1 and TRBJ1-1; TRBD1 matches 7 bases. Per germline, CDR1 MNHNS and CDR2 SASEGT. The junction had 1 base not matched to a gene; V was cut back by 1 base and J by 2 bases. This CDR3 spans 14 amino acids.

V usage is TRBV7-2 and J usage is TRBJ2-7, with 7 bases that match TRBD2. Germline V gene lookup returns CDR1 SGHTA and CDR2 FQGNSA. The CDR3 contains 16 residues. J lost 6 bases, V lost 5 bases, and 16 bases had no gene match. The CDR3 reads CASSLRRSGVFGEQYF. The CDR3 bases are TGTGCCAGCAGCCTCAGGAGGAGCGGGGTCTTCGGCGAGCAGTACTTC.

The chain combines TRBV10-3 with TRBJ2-7, with 10 bases matching TRBD1. The germline V gene has CDR1 ENHRY and CDR2 SYGVKD. The CDR3 covers 15 residues. V was clipped by 2 bases and J by 9 bases; unmatched bases: 10. The CDR3, as DNA: TGTGCCATCAGTGAGACACCGGGACAGGGGTCACGGCAGTACTTC. It translates to CAISETPGQGSRQYF.

J is TRBJ1-1 and V is TRBV15, with TRBD1 as a possible D gene (5 bases). Trimming pared 1 base from V and 8 bases from J, leaving 17 bases between. Germline V lookup: CDR1 LNHNV, CDR2 YYDKDF (reference sequence). The length of the CDR3 is 15 residues. CDR3 sequence: CATSRAGPGWIEAFF. The CDR3 coding sequence is TGTGCCACCAGCAGAGCCGGTCCAGGGTGGATCGAAGCTTTCTTT. Together with reference TRBV15 and TRBJ1-1, the CDR3 gives the full variable domain: DAMVIQNPRYQVTQFGKPVTLSCSQTLNHNVMYWYQQKSSQAPKLLFHYYDKDFNNEADTPDNFQSRRPNTSFCFLDIRSPGLGDTAMYLCATSRAGPGWIEAFFGQGTRLTVV.

This clone was seen a handful of times. The genes are TRBV7-2 and TRBJ1-1; D is ambiguous. The CDR3 totals 16 residues. The ends were cut back, 0 bases at V and 4 bases at J, with 15 bases in the middle. The germline V gene has CDR1 SGHTA and CDR2 FQGNSA. CDR3 DNA: TGTGCCAGCAGCTTAGCTACGGTGTCCAGCGGCACTGAAGCTTTCTTT. This sequence encodes CASSLATVSSGTEAFF.